These 11 T cell receptor beta chains share one sample of origin, sequenced in a study of T-cell reconstitution after alpha-beta-depleted transplantation in children. Preparation of the TCRbeta library involved a method that used unique molecular identifiers. TCRdb re-analysed the PCR reads in MiXCR, keeping a single row per CDR3 protein. This table has 600,000 to 700,000 distinct CDR3 sequences, 16% appearing once. This specimen consisted of PBMCs from the stem cell graft donor, obtained from the stem cell graft. These receptors were obtained from a human donor who donated a stem cell graft to a child with acute myeloid leukemia.

This clonotype occurred a few times. The chain carries TRBV7-2 and TRBJ2-2; D is uncertain. V gave up 0 bases and J gave up 5 bases, with 7 bases separating them. Germline V gene lookup returns CDR1 SGHTA and CDR2 FQGNSA. The CDR3 is 14 residues long. CDR3 protein: CASSLAWVTGELFF. Written as DNA, the CDR3 is TGTGCCAGCAGCTTAGCGTGGGTAACCGGGGAGCTGTTTTTT.

The rearrangement joins TRBV5-1 to TRBJ2-1; 11 bases fit TRBD1. CDR1 and CDR2 from the germline V gene are SGHRS and YFSETQ. CDR3 length: 19 amino acids. V shed 3 bases, J shed 3 bases, and the junction held 14 bases outside the gene matches. The CDR3 nucleotides read TGCGCCAGCAGCTCCCAGGGGACAGGGGGAAAAGGTATCTACAATGAGCAGTTCTTC. Encoded protein: CASSSQGTGGKGIYNEQFF. The variable domain in full, with the rest retrieved from reference TRBV5-1 and TRBJ2-1, is KAGVTQTPRYLIKTRGQQVTLSCSPISGHRSVSWYQQTPGQGLQFLFEYFSETQRNKGNFPGRFSGRQFSNSRSEMNVSTLELGDSALYLCASSSQGTGGKGIYNEQFFGPGTRLTVL.

This clonotype has at least ten counts. This rearrangement joins TRBV6-1 to TRBJ2-1; 7 bases fit TRBD1. With 5 bases clipped from V and 3 bases from J, the junction kept 4 bases outside the gene matches. In germline, CDR1 is MNHNS, CDR2 SASEGT. This CDR3 region has 14 residues. The CDR3 DNA reads TGTGCCAGCAGTCTTGGGACAGACTACAATGAGCAGTTCTTC. It encodes CASSLGTDYNEQFF.

This clonotype has a count of ten or more. The rearrangement joins TRBV20-1 to TRBJ1-6; D is possibly TRBD1 (6 bases). V dropped 4 bases and J dropped 8 bases, with 15 bases sitting between them. Germline V gene lookup returns CDR1 DFQATT and CDR2 SNEGSKA (reference sequence). The CDR3 loop spans 14 amino acids. CDR3 DNA: TGCAGTGCTACCAAGGGGGGCAGTGATTCACCCCTCCACTTT. Translation gives CSATKGGSDSPLHF.

The chain employs TRBV12-3 or TRBV12-4 and TRBJ2-1; perhaps TRBD2 as D (7 bases). Trimming removed 5 bases from V and 8 bases from J, with 19 bases in between. This CDR3 has 15 amino acids. The CDR3 spells CASSPARGGLDEQFF. The CDR3 nucleotides are TGTGCCAGCAGTCCGGCGAGGGGGGGCCTGGATGAGCAGTTCTTC.

This clonotype was seen many times. The genes are TRBV6-1 and TRBJ2-7; either TRBD1 or TRBD2 may fit D (7 bases each). V was trimmed by 6 bases and J by 1 base, leaving 13 bases between them. The CDR3 consists of 14 residues. CDR1 MNHNS and CDR2 SASEGT come from the germline V gene. The CDR3, as DNA: TGTGCCAGCAGACCTCAGGGGGGGTCCTACGAGCAGTACGTC. Translating it yields CASRPQGGSYEQYV.

This clonotype was seen a handful of times. The rearrangement links TRBV3-1 to TRBJ2-1; TRBD1 matches at 8 bases. Germline lookup yields CDR1 LGHDT and CDR2 YNNKEL (reference sequence). The CDR3 covers 16 residues. With V trimmed by 0 bases and J by 7 bases, 8 bases remained unmatched. The CDR3 DNA reads as TGTGCCAGCAGCCAAGATCGGACAGGGAAATGGAATGAGCAGTTCTTC. Encoded protein: CASSQDRTGKWNEQFF.

J is TRBJ1-6 and V is TRBV5-1; D remains ambiguous. Deletions cut 4 bases from V and 12 bases from J, with 8 bases between. The CDR3 has 11 residues. In germline, CDR1 is SGHRS, CDR2 YFSETQ. The CDR3 here is CASSPMGPLHF. The CDR3 DNA reads as TGCGCCAGCAGCCCCATGGGACCCCTCCACTTT.

This clonotype was counted many times. The rearrangement joins TRBV20-1 to TRBJ2-3, with 10 bases that match TRBD2. Germline CDR1 and CDR2: DFQATT and SNEGSKA (reference sequence). V shed 3 bases, J shed 4 bases, and the junction held 7 bases outside the gene matches. The CDR3 contains 15 residues. CDR3 region: CSARERGGPPDTQYF. Written as DNA, the CDR3 is TGCAGTGCTAGGGAGCGGGGGGGCCCTCCAGATACGCAGTATTTT.

There are many counts of this clonotype. The chain has TRBV20-1 and TRBJ1-1; D is unresolved. The CDR3 has 12 residues. CDR1 is DFQATT, CDR2 SNEGSKA, per germline (reference sequence). CDR3 protein: CRGGVMNTEAFF. DNA for the CDR3: TGCAGGGGAGGCGTCATGAACACTGAAGCTTTCTTT.

The table lists this clonotype with a few counts. The V call is TRBV12-3 or TRBV12-4, the J call TRBJ1-2; maybe TRBD1 (6 bases). This CDR3 contains 14 residues. Trimming removed 10 bases at V and 4 bases at J, with 19 bases between. CDR3 sequence: CATPRGENAYGYTF. In DNA form, the CDR3 reads TGTGCCACCCCTAGGGGGGAAAACGCCTATGGCTACACCTTC.